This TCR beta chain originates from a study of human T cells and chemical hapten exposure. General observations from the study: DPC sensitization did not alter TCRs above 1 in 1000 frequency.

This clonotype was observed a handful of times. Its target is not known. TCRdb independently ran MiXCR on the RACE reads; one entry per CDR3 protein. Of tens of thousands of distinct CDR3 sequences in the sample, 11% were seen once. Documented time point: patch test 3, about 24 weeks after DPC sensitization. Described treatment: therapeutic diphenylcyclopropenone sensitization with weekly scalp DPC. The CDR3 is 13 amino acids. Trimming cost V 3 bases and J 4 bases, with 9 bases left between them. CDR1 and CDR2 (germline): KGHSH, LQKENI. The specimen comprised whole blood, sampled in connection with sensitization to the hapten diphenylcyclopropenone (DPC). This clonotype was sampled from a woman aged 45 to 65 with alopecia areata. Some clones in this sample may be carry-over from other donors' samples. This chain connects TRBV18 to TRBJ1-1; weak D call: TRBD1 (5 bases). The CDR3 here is CASSPGERTEAFF. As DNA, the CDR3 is TGTGCCAGCTCACCGGGGGAGCGCACTGAAGCTTTCTTT.